This paragraph reports one TCR beta chain. The antigen remains unidentified. Profiling relied on immunoSEQ multiplex PCR, and the TCRdb table lists in-frame clones only, not all of them. This table holds 60,000 to 100,000 clones, 87% found once. This sample was taken from a study of T cell responses to AZD1222 COVID-19 vaccine. Trimming left V 6 bases short and J 10 bases short, with 11 bases between. The CDR3 is 11 residues long. Germline V gene sequence: CDR1 MDHEN, CDR2 SYDVKM. Findings and caveats of the study: Receipt of two AZD1222 doses was followed by a rise in Spike-specific TCR breadth and depth.

The sequencing here drew on peripheral blood, taken on day 0 of AZD1222 vaccination. The J gene is TRBJ2-3, the V gene TRBV28, with D uncertain. The sequence derives from an adult in good health. CDR3 protein: CASRLPVPQYF. The CDR3 nucleotides read TGTGCCAGCAGGCTCCCCGTCCCGCAGTATTTT.